These 11 T cell receptor beta chains were sequenced from one sample in a study of molecular identifiers for immune sequencing clone quantification. TCRdb reprocessed the PCR reads with MiXCR, giving one entry per CDR3 protein. Of tens of thousands of distinct CDR3 sequences listed, around 18% are singletons. Specimen: naive CD8+ T cells from blood, with Jurkat cell RNA spiked in. Documented subset: FACS-sorted CD8+CD4-CCR7+CD45RA+ naive T cells. The receptors originated from a human donor in good health. Some libraries in this study had Jurkat cell RNA spiked in.

This clonotype appeared many times. This chain joins TRBV28 and TRBJ1-1; no clear D gene. Per germline, CDR1 MDHEN and CDR2 SYDVKM. V was shortened by 1 base and J by 0 bases, with 6 bases between the two germline ends. CDR3 length equals 14 residues. CDR3 in DNA: TGTGCCAGCAGTTTATACATCGTGAACACTGAAGCTTTCTTT. It specifies CASSLYIVNTEAFF.

V and J are TRBV20-1 and TRBJ2-7; 8 bases match TRBD2. J was trimmed by 2 bases and V by 3 bases; bases with no gene match: 9. The CDR3 contains 15 residues. Germline-derived CDR1 and CDR2 are DFQATT and SNEGSKA (reference sequence). As DNA, the CDR3 is TGCAGTGCTAGTGCTTTGACGGGAGGGCCCTACGAGCAGTACTTC. Encoded protein: CSASALTGGPYEQYF.

This clonotype has only one observation. It may be a read error: a sequence one base away is much more abundant. V gene TRBV5-1 combines with J gene TRBJ1-1; possibly TRBD1 for D (6 bases). Germline values: CDR1 SGHRS, CDR2 YFSETQ. The germline V and J ends were trimmed by 1 base and 4 bases, with 14 bases remaining between them. CDR3 length equals 15 residues. In DNA, the CDR3 is TGCGCCAGCAGCTTGAATAGGGGGGGAGGCACTGAAGCTTTCTTT. It yields the protein CASSLNRGGGTEAFF.

This clonotype was counted ten times or more. The genes are TRBV20-1 and TRBJ2-3; tentatively, D is TRBD2 (5 bases). The CDR3 is 17 amino acids. The V and J ends lost 3 bases and 5 bases respectively, with 24 bases between them. Germline loops: CDR1 DFQATT, CDR2 SNEGSKA (reference sequence). The CDR3 nucleotides read TGCAGTGCTAGCTCTCATAAGGACTTCCATCTCTTAGATACGCAGTATTTT. Amino acid sequence: CSASSHKDFHLLDTQYF.

This clonotype appeared many times. The chain employs TRBV20-1 and TRBJ2-7, with D perhaps TRBD2 (5 bases). CDR1 DFQATT and CDR2 SNEGSKA come from the germline V gene (reference sequence). Trimming removed 3 bases at V and 6 bases at J, with 15 bases between. The CDR3 is 13 amino acids. CDR3 amino acids: CSASLDYYGEQYF. In nucleotides, the CDR3 is TGCAGTGCTAGCCTAGACTACTACGGCGAGCAGTACTTC.

This clonotype was seen many times. V usage is TRBV27 and J usage is TRBJ2-1; 8 bases match TRBD2. The V gene's germline CDR1 is MNHEY and CDR2 SMNVEV (reference sequence). V shed 3 bases, J shed 9 bases, and the junction held 13 bases outside the gene matches. This CDR3 region has 16 residues. For the CDR3, the DNA is TGTGCCAGCAGTTTCCCTCCAGGAGAGCGGGGGCGTGAGCAGTTCTTC. Translating gives CASSFPPGERGREQFF.

This clonotype was seen more than once but under ten times. This may be a read error, as it is one base from a much larger clone. Here the CDR3 omits its conserved ending phenylalanine or tryptophan, so a read error is the likely source. This chain connects TRBV30 to TRBJ2-1; D gene unclear. The germline V gene has CDR1 GTSNPN and CDR2 SVGIG (reference sequence). With 2 bases removed from V and 8 bases from J, the gap between germline ends came to 7 bases. CDR3 size: 11 residues. Written as DNA, the CDR3 is TGTGCCTGGAGTAGTGGTTATGAGCAGTTCCTC. It codes for CAWSSGYEQFL.

V usage is TRBV28 and J usage is TRBJ1-1; no definite D call. The CDR3 loop spans 15 amino acids. V lost 2 bases and J 4 bases, leaving 14 bases between the germline ends. The germline V gene encodes CDR1 MDHEN and CDR2 SYDVKM. This CDR3 is CASSLVRRVSTEAFF. CDR3 coding DNA: TGTGCCAGCAGTTTAGTGCGGCGGGTTAGCACTGAAGCTTTCTTT.

This clonotype has a count of ten or more. This sequence joins TRBV3-1 and TRBJ2-7; 8 nucleotides agree with TRBD1. Per germline, CDR1 LGHDT and CDR2 YNNKEL (reference sequence). The J segment lost 3 bases and the V segment lost 1 base, leaving 2 bases of the junction unmatched. The CDR3 length is 14 residues. The CDR3 is CASSQGQGFYEQYF. The CDR3 nucleotides read TGTGCCAGCAGCCAAGGACAGGGGTTCTACGAGCAGTACTTC.

This clonotype was recorded at least ten times. The rearrangement joins TRBV7-9 to TRBJ2-5, with 7 nucleotides matching TRBD2. The CDR3 contains 17 residues. Germline loops: CDR1 SEHNR, CDR2 FQNEAQ (reference sequence). Trimming removed 4 bases from V and 1 base from J; junction bases left unmatched: 12. CDR3 sequence (DNA): TGTGCCAGCAGCTCAATGTGGGAGGGGACTATCCAAGAGACCCAGTACTTC. It yields the protein CASSSMWEGTIQETQYF.

Points on this clonotype: This may be a read error: a much more frequent sequence differs by one nucleotide. The chain couples TRBV20-1 to TRBJ1-2, with D perhaps matching TRBD1 (6 bases). The CDR3 runs to 15 residues. The germline V gene encodes CDR1 DFQATT and CDR2 SNEGSKA (reference sequence). In DNA, the CDR3 is TGCAGTGCCCAATCGGGGGGGGCAGACGCGTATGGCTACATCTTC. Translation gives CSAQSGGADAYGYIF.